Listed below are T cell receptor beta chains from one sample, sequenced in a study of blood T cell repertoires in COVID-19. The table came from immunoSEQ multiplex PCR; TCRdb's copy has only in-frame clones and leaves some out. The sample yields about 210,000 clones, 85% seen once. The sequencing input was peripheral blood. The receptors stem from a man aged 50-59 years with COVID-19, enrolled during active disease. CDR3s include the opening cysteine and the closing phenylalanine or tryptophan.

j_call	v_call	cdr3_aa
TRBJ2-5	TRBV5-1	CASSLRQASVETQYF
TRBJ2-1	TRBV3-1/TRBV3-2	CASSQVLLAGANEQFF
TRBJ2-7	TRBV10-3	CAIRRQDDEQYF
TRBJ1-1	TRBV3-1/TRBV3-2	CASSQDGGVTEAFF
TRBJ2-4	TRBV7-2	CASRPRELAKNIQYF
TRBJ2-7	TRBV24-1	CATSDSQDREYF
TRBJ2-3	TRBV11-2	CASSPGTSGVYSTDTQYF
TRBJ1-2	TRBV11-2	CASSYAGDYGYTF
TRBJ2-1	TRBV30	CAWRVAGSYNEQFF
TRBJ1-1	TRBV13	CASRPDRANTEAFF
TRBJ2-2	TRBV11-2	CASSRQGLGELFF
TRBJ1-2	TRBV5-4	CASSRQGMNTGYGYTF
TRBJ1-2	TRBV18	CASSPQAGGSLDGYTF
TRBJ2-1	TRBV2	CASDSGLTYNEQFF
TRBJ2-7	TRBV7-2	CASSLQTSVYEQYF
TRBJ2-7	TRBV18	CASSVTGGYEQYF
TRBJ1-2	TRBV27	CASSRRRDFSYGYTF
TRBJ2-1	TRBV10-1	CASSNERGNEQFF
TRBJ1-5	TRBV4-3	CASSQDGGVGQPQHF
TRBJ1-4	TRBV14	CASSRFDNEKLFF
TRBJ1-2	TRBV9	CASSVAGTGDGYTF
TRBJ1-1	TRBV4-2	CASSQDQAVNTEAFF
TRBJ1-6	TRBV27	CASSYRGSFSPLHF
TRBJ2-3	TRBV27	CASSFTGISTDTQYF
TRBJ2-1	TRBV9	CASKGPSQVDWNEQFF
TRBJ2-3	TRBV7-3	CASSLGLERDTQYF
TRBJ1-1	TRBV18	CASSRDRVTEAFF
TRBJ2-3	TRBV5-4	CASSLQGRRGGGTDTQYF
TRBJ1-5	TRBV10-2	CASSEQGANQPQHF
TRBJ2-3	TRBV7-3	CASSFTGGDLDTQYF
TRBJ2-2	TRBV5-5	CASSWGQGISVGELFF
TRBJ2-4	TRBV10-3	CAISGLVGGENIQYF
TRBJ1-5	TRBV7-3	CASSLTKLGPQHF
TRBJ2-6	TRBV4-1	CASSQPLGDSVFISGANVLTF
TRBJ2-7	TRBV11-2	CASSPRTGGHEQYF
TRBJ1-2	TRBV4-3	CASSHPGTGVYGYTF
TRBJ1-5	TRBV27	CASRSGYYSNQPQHF
TRBJ2-3	TRBV2	CASRDSTSTDTQYF
TRBJ2-3	TRBV7-3	CASSSPEGGGTDTQYF
TRBJ2-6	TRBV6-5	CASSLRQAGANVLTF
TRBJ1-4	TRBV4-1	CASSRTLGNEKLFF
TRBJ1-5	TRBV3-1/TRBV3-2	CASSHAGAGQPQHF
TRBJ1-5	TRBV28	CASSYPDRYSNQPQHF
TRBJ2-7	TRBV11-2	CASSLAGGGYEQYF
TRBJ1-6	TRBV28	CASSVTGVFSPLHF
TRBJ1-6	TRBV7-2	CASSPEGNSPLHF
TRBJ2-3	TRBV7-2	CASSRGTSGPTDTQYF
TRBJ1-2	TRBV9	CASSVGEQLYGYTF
TRBJ1-3	TRBV28	CASSPEGGASGNTIYF
TRBJ2-3	TRBV25-1	CASSGSGRGNQDTQYF
TRBJ2-5	TRBV2	CASNTFLGLGTQYF
TRBJ1-6	TRBV7-2	CASNLSWEYSPLHF
TRBJ1-1	TRBV3-1/TRBV3-2	CASSHLMTGEAFF
TRBJ1-2	TRBV29-1	CSVEWDRGRHGYTF